This entry lists 13 T cell receptor beta chains sequenced from one sample in a study of T-cell memory formation after mild COVID-19. Via MiXCR, TCRdb re-called the 5' RACE reads, giving one row per CDR3 protein. The repertoire holds a few hundred thousand distinct CDR3 sequences, about 15% seen once, with about 22% in the top ten. The material sequenced was PBMCs or a T cell subset sorted from them (not recorded which). The receptors originated from a man between 18 and 29 years old who had mild COVID-19 (a few samples of this study predate the infection). Cell type and time point are not known.

The sample holds many counts of this clonotype. V is TRBV12-3 or TRBV12-4 and J is TRBJ2-4, with D unclear. The V and J ends lost 6 bases and 8 bases respectively, with 11 bases between them. This CDR3 comprises 12 residues. CDR3 protein: CASSPDGHIQYF. CDR3 sequence (DNA): TGTGCCAGCAGCCCTGATGGGCACATTCAGTACTTC.

This clonotype turned up a few times. The CDR3 sequence is CASTAGIYQPQHF. CDR3 coding DNA: TGTGCCAGCACCGCCGGGATCTATCAGCCCCAGCATTTT. The chain couples TRBV6-5 to TRBJ1-5; no reliable D call. V dropped 7 bases and J dropped 5 bases, with 12 bases sitting between them. The CDR3 extends over 13 amino acids. From germline, CDR1 is MNHEY and CDR2 SVGAGI.

The genes are TRBV7-9 and TRBJ2-7; maybe TRBD1 (5 bases). Germline V gene sequence: CDR1 SEHNR, CDR2 FQNEAQ (reference sequence). The CDR3 runs 12 residues. Between the trimmed V and J ends, which lost 9 bases and 9 bases, there was a span of 18 bases. The CDR3, as DNA: TGTGCCAGAAGCCACGACGATCAGGGGCAGTACGTC. As protein: CARSHDDQGQYV.

This chain links TRBV6-2 or TRBV6-3 with TRBJ1-1; D unclear. Trimming left V 2 bases short and J 3 bases short, with 7 bases between. This CDR3 has 13 residues. Germline assignment: CDR1 MNHEY and CDR2 SVGEGT. Written as DNA, the CDR3 is TGTGCCAGCAGTTACGAAGAGTACACTGAAGCTTTCTTT. Amino acids: CASSYEEYTEAFF.

This clonotype was found a few times. CDR3: CASSTLRTTQETQYF. The CDR3 DNA is TGTGCCAGCAGTACACTAAGAACCACTCAAGAGACCCAGTACTTC. The chain has TRBV6-5 and TRBJ2-5, with D unresolved. The V and J ends lost 5 bases and 2 bases respectively, with 15 bases between them. CDR1 is MNHEY and CDR2 is SVGAGI in the germline V gene. The length of the CDR3 is 15 residues.

This clonotype was seen a handful of times. This chain connects TRBV7-2 to TRBJ2-3, with 11 nucleotides matching TRBD2. This CDR3 has 16 amino acids. J lost 6 bases, V lost 1 base, and 6 bases had no gene match. Per the germline V gene, CDR1 is SGHTA and CDR2 is FQGNSA. The chain's CDR3 is CASSLVLAGGRDTQYF. The CDR3 DNA reads TGTGCCAGCAGCTTAGTTCTAGCGGGGGGCAGGGATACGCAGTATTTT.

The chain has TRBV4-3 and TRBJ2-3; 11 positions match TRBD2. J lost 3 bases, V lost 4 bases, and 6 bases had no gene match. Looked up from germline, CDR1 is LGHNA and CDR2 is YSLEER. The CDR3 has 16 residues. The CDR3 nucleotides read TGCGCCAGCAGCCTAATAGCGGGGGGGGCTACAGATACGCAGTATTTT. Translating it yields CASSLIAGGATDTQYF.

This sequence joins TRBV6-5 and TRBJ2-7; 9 bases are a match to TRBD2. This CDR3 region has 15 residues. J gave up 3 bases and V 7 bases, and 10 bases lay outside the gene matches. The V gene's germline CDR1 is MNHEY and CDR2 SVGAGI. The CDR3 region is CASTGGGAFGYEQYF. CDR3 sequence (DNA): TGTGCCAGCACCGGCGGGGGGGCCTTTGGCTACGAGCAGTACTTC.

In this sample, this clonotype turned up many times. This chain joins TRBV5-1 and TRBJ2-2; 10 bases align to TRBD2. The CDR3 is 17 residues long. Germline CDR1 is SGHRS and CDR2 is YFSETQ. J was trimmed by 4 bases and V by 4 bases; bases with no gene match: 10. In DNA, the CDR3 is TGCGCCAGCAGCACCCGCCGAGCGGGGGGGTCCACCGGGGAGCTGTTTTTT. It encodes CASSTRRAGGSTGELFF.

This chain joins TRBV6-5 and TRBJ1-6, with D tentatively TRBD1 (5 bases). Trimming stripped 6 bases from V and 7 bases from J, with 13 bases between. Germline CDR1 reads MNHEY; CDR2 reads SVGAGI. This CDR3 contains 14 residues. The DNA for the CDR3 is TGTGCCAGCAGCCGAACAGGAAACAATTCACCCCTCCACTTT. Translating it yields CASSRTGNNSPLHF.

V gene TRBV29-1 combines with J gene TRBJ1-2; D unclear. Germline values: CDR1 SQVTM, CDR2 ANQGSEA. This CDR3 comprises 11 residues. V gave up 7 bases and J gave up 1 base, with 7 bases separating them. The DNA of the CDR3 is TGCAGCGGCAGCCTTAACTATGGCTACACCTTC. This codes for CSGSLNYGYTF.

The chain carries TRBV20-1 and TRBJ1-1, with 10 bases identical to TRBD1. After removal of 6 bases from V and 7 bases from J, the junction contained 5 bases not matched to a gene. The CDR3 spans 12 residues. Germline V gives CDR1 DFQATT, CDR2 SNEGSKA (reference sequence). This CDR3 reads CSATGTGDEAFF. The CDR3 nucleotides are TGCAGTGCGACCGGGACAGGGGATGAAGCTTTCTTT.

The V call is TRBV19, the J call TRBJ1-2; maybe TRBD1 (6 bases). V gave up 6 bases and J gave up 4 bases, with 12 bases separating them. Looked up from germline, CDR1 is LNHDA and CDR2 is SQIVND (reference sequence). The CDR3 sequence is 13 residues long. The CDR3 is CASSRDIGYGYTF. The CDR3 bases are TGTGCCAGTAGCAGGGACATCGGCTATGGCTACACCTTC. The entire variable domain, with the rest obtained from reference TRBV19 and TRBJ1-2, is as follows: DGGITQSPKYLFRKEGQNVTLSCEQNLNHDAMYWYRQDPGQGLRLIYYSQIVNDFQKGDIAEGYSVSREKKESFPLTVTSAQKNPTAFYLCASSRDIGYGYTFGSGTRLTVV.